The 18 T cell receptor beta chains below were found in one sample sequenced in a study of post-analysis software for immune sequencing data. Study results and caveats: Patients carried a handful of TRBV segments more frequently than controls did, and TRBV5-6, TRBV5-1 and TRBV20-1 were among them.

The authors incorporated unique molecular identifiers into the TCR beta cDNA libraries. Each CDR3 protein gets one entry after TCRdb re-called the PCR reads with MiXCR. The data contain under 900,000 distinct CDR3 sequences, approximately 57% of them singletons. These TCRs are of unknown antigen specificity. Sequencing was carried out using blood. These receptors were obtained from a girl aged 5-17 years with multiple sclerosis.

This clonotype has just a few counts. CDR3: CASSLMGQGMNTEAFF. In DNA, the CDR3 is TGTGCCAGCAGCTTAATGGGGCAGGGCATGAACACTGAAGCTTTCTTT. The chain joins TRBV7-9 to TRBJ1-1; possible D gene TRBD1, 5 bases. The CDR3 spans 16 residues. The germline gives CDR1 SEHNR, CDR2 FQNEAQ (reference sequence). V lost 2 bases and J 0 bases, leaving 13 bases between the germline ends.

The CDR3 bases are TGCAGTGCTAGAGGGTCACAGGGAATTAGCAATCAGCCCCAGCATTTT. The encoded protein is CSARGSQGISNQPQHF. The chain uses TRBV20-1 and TRBJ1-5, with a weak D call TRBD1 (6 bases). The CDR3 totals 16 residues. V lost 1 base and J lost 0, with 13 bases in between. CDR1 is DFQATT, CDR2 SNEGSKA, per germline (reference sequence).

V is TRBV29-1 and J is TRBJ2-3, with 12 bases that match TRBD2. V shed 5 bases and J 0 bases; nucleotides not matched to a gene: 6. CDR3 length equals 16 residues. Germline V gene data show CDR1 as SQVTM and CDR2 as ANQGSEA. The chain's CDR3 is CSVSRLAGASTDTQYF. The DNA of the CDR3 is TGCAGCGTTTCCAGACTAGCGGGGGCTAGCACAGATACGCAGTATTTT.

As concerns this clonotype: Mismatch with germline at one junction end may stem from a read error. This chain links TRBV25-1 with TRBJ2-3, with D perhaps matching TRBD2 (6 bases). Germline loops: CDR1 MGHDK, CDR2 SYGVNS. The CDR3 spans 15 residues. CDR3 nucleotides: TGTGCCAGCAGTAGGAGGGTGGCTAGCACAGACACGCAGTATTTT. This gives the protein CASSRRVASTDTQYF.

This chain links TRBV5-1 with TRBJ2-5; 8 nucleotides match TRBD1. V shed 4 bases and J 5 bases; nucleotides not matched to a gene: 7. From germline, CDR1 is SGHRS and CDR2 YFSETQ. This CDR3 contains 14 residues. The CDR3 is CASSMTGDRETQYF. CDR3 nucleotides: TGCGCCAGCAGCATGACAGGGGATCGGGAGACCCAGTACTTC.

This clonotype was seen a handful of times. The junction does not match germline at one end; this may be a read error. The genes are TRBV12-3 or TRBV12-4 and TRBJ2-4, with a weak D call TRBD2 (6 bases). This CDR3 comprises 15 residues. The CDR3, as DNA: TGTGCCAGCAATTTAACGGGACTAGCCAAAAACATTCAGTACTTC. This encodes CASNLTGLAKNIQYF.

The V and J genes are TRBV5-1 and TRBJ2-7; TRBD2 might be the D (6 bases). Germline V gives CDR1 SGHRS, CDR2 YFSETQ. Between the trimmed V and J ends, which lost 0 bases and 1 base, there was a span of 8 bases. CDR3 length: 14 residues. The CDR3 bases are TGCGCCAGCAGCTTGGAGACTAGTTCCTACGAGCAGTACTTC. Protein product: CASSLETSSYEQYF. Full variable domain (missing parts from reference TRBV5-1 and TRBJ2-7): KAGVTQTPRYLIKTRGQQVTLSCSPISGHRSVSWYQQTPGQGLQFLFEYFSETQRNKGNFPGRFSGRQFSNSRSEMNVSTLELGDSALYLCASSLETSSYEQYFGPGTRLTVT.

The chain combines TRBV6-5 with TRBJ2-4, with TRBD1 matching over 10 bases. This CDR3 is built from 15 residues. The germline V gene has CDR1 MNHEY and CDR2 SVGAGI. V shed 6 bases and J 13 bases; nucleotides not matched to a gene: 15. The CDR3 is CASRLPGTGVLVQYF. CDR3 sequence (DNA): TGTGCCAGCAGACTACCCGGGACAGGGGTACTTGTCCAGTACTTC.

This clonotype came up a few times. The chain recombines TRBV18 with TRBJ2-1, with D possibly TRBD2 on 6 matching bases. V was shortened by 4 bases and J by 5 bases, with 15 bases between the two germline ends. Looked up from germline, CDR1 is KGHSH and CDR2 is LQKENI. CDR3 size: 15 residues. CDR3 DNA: TGTGCCAGCTCACGCTACTCGGGACTGAACAATGAGCAGTTCTTC. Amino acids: CASSRYSGLNNEQFF.

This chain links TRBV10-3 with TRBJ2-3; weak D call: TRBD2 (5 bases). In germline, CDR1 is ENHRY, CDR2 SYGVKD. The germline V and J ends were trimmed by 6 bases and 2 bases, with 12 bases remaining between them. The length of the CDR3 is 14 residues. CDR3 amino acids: CAISRTSLTDTQYF. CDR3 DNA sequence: TGTGCCATCAGCAGGACTTCCCTCACAGATACGCAGTATTTT.

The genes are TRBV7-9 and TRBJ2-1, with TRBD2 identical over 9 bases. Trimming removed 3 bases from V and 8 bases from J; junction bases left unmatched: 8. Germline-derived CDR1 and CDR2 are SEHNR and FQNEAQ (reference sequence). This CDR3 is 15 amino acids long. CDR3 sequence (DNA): TGTGCCAGCAGCTTTAAGGCGGGAGGGGAGCATGAGCAGTTCTTC. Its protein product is CASSFKAGGEHEQFF. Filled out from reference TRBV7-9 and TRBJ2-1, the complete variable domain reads DTGVSQNPRHKITKRGQNVTFRCDPISEHNRLYWYRQTLGQGPEFLTYFQNEAQLEKSRLLSDRFSAERPKGSFSTLEIQRTEQGDSAMYLCASSFKAGGEHEQFFGPGTRLTVL.

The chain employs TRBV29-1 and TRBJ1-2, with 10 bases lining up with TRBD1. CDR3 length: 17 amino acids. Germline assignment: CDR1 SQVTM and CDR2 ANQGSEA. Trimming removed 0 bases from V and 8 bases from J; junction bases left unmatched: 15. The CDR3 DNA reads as TGCAGCGTTGAAGATCGGCCAAGACAGGGGGCAACTTGGGGCTACACCTTC. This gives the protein CSVEDRPRQGATWGYTF.

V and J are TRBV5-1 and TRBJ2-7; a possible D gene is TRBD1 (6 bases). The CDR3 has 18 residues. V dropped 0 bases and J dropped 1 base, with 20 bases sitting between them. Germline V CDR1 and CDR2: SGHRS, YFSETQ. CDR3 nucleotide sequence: TGCGCCAGCAGCTTGGCGTCAGGGGAGATAAGGATTTCCTACGAGCAGTACTTC. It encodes CASSLASGEIRISYEQYF.

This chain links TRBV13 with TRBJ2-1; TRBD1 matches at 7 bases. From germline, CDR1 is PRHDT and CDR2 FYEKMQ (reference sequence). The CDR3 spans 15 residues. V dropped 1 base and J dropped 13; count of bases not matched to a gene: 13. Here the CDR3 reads CASSLALETGFVQFF. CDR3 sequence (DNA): TGTGCCAGCAGCTTAGCCTTGGAGACAGGGTTTGTACAGTTCTTC.

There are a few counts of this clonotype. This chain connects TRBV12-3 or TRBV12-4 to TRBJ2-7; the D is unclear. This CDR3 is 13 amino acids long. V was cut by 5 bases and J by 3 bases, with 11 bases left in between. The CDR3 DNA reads TGTGCCAGCAGTAGGGCGGCAGTCTACGAGCAGTACTTC. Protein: CASSRAAVYEQYF.

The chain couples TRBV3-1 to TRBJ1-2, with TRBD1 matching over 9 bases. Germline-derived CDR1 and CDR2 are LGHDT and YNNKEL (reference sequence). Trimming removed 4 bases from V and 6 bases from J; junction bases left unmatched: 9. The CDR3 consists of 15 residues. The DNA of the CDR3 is TGTGCCAGCAGCCCAACCAAGACAGGGGGGCATGGCTACACCTTC. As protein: CASSPTKTGGHGYTF.

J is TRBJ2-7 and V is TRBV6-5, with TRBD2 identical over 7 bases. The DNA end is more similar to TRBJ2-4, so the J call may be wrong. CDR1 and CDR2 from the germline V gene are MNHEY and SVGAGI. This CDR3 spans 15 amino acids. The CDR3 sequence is CASSPSGTAKNIQYF. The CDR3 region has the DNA TGTGCCAGCAGCCCAAGCGGGACGGCCAAAAACATTCAGTACTTC.

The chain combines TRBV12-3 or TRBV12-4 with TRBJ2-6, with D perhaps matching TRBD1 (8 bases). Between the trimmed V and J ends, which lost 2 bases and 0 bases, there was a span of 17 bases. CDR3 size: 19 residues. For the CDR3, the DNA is TGTGCCAGCAGTTTAATACAGGGGGGGGCTCTCTCTGGGGCCAACGTCCTGACTTTC. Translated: CASSLIQGGALSGANVLTF.